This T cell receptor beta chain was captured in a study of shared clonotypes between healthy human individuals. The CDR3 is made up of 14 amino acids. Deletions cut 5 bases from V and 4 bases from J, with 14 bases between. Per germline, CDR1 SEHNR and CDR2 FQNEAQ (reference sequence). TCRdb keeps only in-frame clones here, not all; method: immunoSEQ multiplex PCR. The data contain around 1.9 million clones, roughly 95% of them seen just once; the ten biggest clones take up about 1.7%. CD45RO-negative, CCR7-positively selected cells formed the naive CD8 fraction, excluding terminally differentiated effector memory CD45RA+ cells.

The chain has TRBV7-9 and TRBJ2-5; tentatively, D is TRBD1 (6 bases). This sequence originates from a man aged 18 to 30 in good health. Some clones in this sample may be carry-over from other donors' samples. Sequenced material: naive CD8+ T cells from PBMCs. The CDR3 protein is CASSIPGARETQYF. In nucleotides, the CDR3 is TGTGCCAGCAGCATCCCAGGGGCCCGAGAGACCCAGTACTTC.